The 17 T cell receptor beta chains below come from one sample, sequenced in a study of siplizumab effects on memory and regulatory T cells. Their antigens are not known. Sequencing was performed with immunoSEQ multiplex PCR; in TCRdb, only in-frame clones are kept and a portion is missing. Of 3,500 or so clones in the sample, more than 45% were seen once. Over a period of over five days at 37 degrees C, the mixed lymphocyte reaction cells were cocultured. The material sequenced was CFSE-low (dividing) CD4+ T cells sorted from an allogeneic mixed lymphocyte reaction. Every receptor here comes from a human donor in good health; the cells came from an allogeneic mixed lymphocyte reaction.

The gene calls are TRBV19 and TRBJ1-1; 7 nucleotides line up with TRBD1. V shed 3 bases, J shed 4 bases, and the junction held 17 bases outside the gene matches. This CDR3 contains 18 residues. In germline, CDR1 is LNHDA, CDR2 SQIVND (reference sequence). CDR3 in DNA: TGTGCCAGTAGTATTTTATGGGGCCGGACAGGCCAGGCCACTGAAGCTTTCTTT. Translation: CASSILWGRTGQATEAFF.

The chain has TRBV9 and TRBJ2-5, with TRBD2 identical over 8 bases. The CDR3 is 16 amino acids. Germline CDR1 is SGDLS and CDR2 is YYNGEE. Trimming took 0 bases from V and 4 from J; bases not matched to a gene: 8. In nucleotides, the CDR3 is TGTGCCAGCAGCGTAGTCGGGGGGGGCCTTCGAGAGACCCAGTACTTC. It specifies CASSVVGGGLRETQYF.

This clone occurred once. This sequence joins TRBV5-1 and TRBJ1-1; D call uncertain. Per germline, CDR1 SGHRS and CDR2 YFSETQ. CDR3 length: 16 residues. Trimming left V 1 base short and J 5 bases short, with 18 bases between. In DNA, the CDR3 is TGCGCCAGCAGCTTGCTGGTAGGGAGCGGCGGGACTGAAGCTTTCTTT. Protein: CASSLLVGSGGTEAFF.

The chain is built from TRBV5-8 and TRBJ2-5; 8 bases are shared with TRBD1. This CDR3 is built from 13 residues. Germline assignment: CDR1 SGHTS and CDR2 YDEGEE. Trimming at V came to 4 bases and at J to 6 bases, leaving 5 bases not matched to a gene. Here the CDR3 reads CASSPTGVQTQYF. The CDR3 bases are TGTGCCAGCAGCCCGACAGGGGTGCAGACCCAGTACTTC.

A single count supports this clone. The gene calls are TRBV6-6 and TRBJ2-7; no reliable D call. Per the germline V gene, CDR1 is MNHNY and CDR2 is SVGAGI (reference sequence). V lost 2 bases and J 4 bases, leaving 9 bases between the germline ends. The CDR3 covers 13 residues. The CDR3 region is CASSYGPEYEQYF. CDR3 nucleotide sequence: TGTGCCAGCAGTTACGGCCCCGAATACGAGCAGTACTTC.

The V gene is TRBV7-8, the J gene TRBJ2-2; 7 bases align to TRBD2. The CDR3 runs to 15 residues. V dropped 5 bases and J dropped 3; count of bases not matched to a gene: 6. CDR1 is SGHVS and CDR2 is FQNEAQ in the germline V gene. The chain's CDR3 is CASSLERGYTGELFF. The CDR3 DNA is TGTGCCAGCAGCCTCGAGCGGGGCTACACCGGGGAGCTGTTTTTT.

The chain combines TRBV7-9 with TRBJ2-7; no firm D call. The CDR3 has 10 residues. V lost 5 bases and J lost 7, with 6 bases in between. Per the germline V gene, CDR1 is SEHNR and CDR2 is FQNEAQ (reference sequence). CDR3 nucleotides: TGTGCCAGCAGCGGCATGGAGCAGTACTTC. It translates to CASSGMEQYF.

The V and J genes are TRBV25-1 and TRBJ2-2; D is uncertain. The CDR3 length is 11 residues. CDR1 MGHDK and CDR2 SYGVNS come from the germline V gene. Trimming removed 8 bases at V and 3 bases at J, with 4 bases between. In nucleotides, the CDR3 is TGTGCCAGCGGCTACACCGGGGAGCTGTTTTTT. Translated, it gives CASGYTGELFF. Full variable domain (outside the CDR3, taken from reference TRBV25-1 and TRBJ2-2): EADIYQTPRYLVIGTGKKITLECSQTMGHDKMYWYQQDPGMELHLIHYSYGVNSTEKGDLSSESTVSRIRTEHFPLTLESARPSHTSQYLCASGYTGELFFGEGSRLTVL.

This clone was found once. V and J are TRBV5-5 and TRBJ1-2; no clear D. The CDR3 covers 13 residues. Germline CDR1 is SGHKS and CDR2 is YYEKEE (reference sequence). V lost 2 bases and J lost 4, with 9 bases in between. The CDR3 here is CASSFDNFYGYTF. The CDR3 nucleotides are TGTGCCAGCAGCTTTGACAATTTCTATGGCTACACCTTC. The full variable domain, rest sourced from reference TRBV5-5 and TRBJ1-2, is DAGVTQSPTHLIKTRGQQVTLRCSPISGHKSVSWYQQVLGQGPQFIFQYYEKEERGRGNFPDRFSARQFPNYSSELNVNALLLGDSALYLCASSFDNFYGYTFGSGTRLTVV.

This clone was detected a few times. The chain has TRBV23-1 and TRBJ2-7; 10 positions match TRBD2. TRBV23-1 is recorded as an ORF, its role being uncertain. V shed 4 bases, J shed 2 bases, and the junction held 8 bases outside the gene matches. This CDR3 comprises 16 residues. CDR3 in amino acids: CASSPTLAGDPYEQYF. CDR3 in DNA: TGCGCCAGCAGTCCTACCCTAGCGGGGGACCCCTACGAGCAGTACTTC.

The CDR3 sequence is CASSLAGPGGPQHF. The CDR3, as DNA: TGTGCCAGCAGCTTAGCAGGGCCGGGAGGGCCCCAGCATTTT. The V gene is TRBV11-3, the J gene TRBJ1-5; weak D call: TRBD1 (5 bases). V shed 1 base and J shed 9 bases, with 13 bases lying between them. The germline CDR1 and CDR2 sequences are SGHNT and YENEEA. CDR3 size: 14 residues.

This chain uses TRBV5-1 with TRBJ2-7, with D perhaps matching TRBD1 (6 bases). This CDR3 is built from 13 residues. Per germline, CDR1 SGHRS and CDR2 YFSETQ. The ends were cut back, 2 bases at V and 2 bases at J, with 8 bases in the middle. The CDR3 nucleotides read TGCGCCAGCAGCTTCACAGGGACCTACGAGCAGTACTTC. Translation: CASSFTGTYEQYF. Drawing the rest from reference TRBV5-1 and TRBJ2-7, the complete variable domain is KAGVTQTPRYLIKTRGQQVTLSCSPISGHRSVSWYQQTPGQGLQFLFEYFSETQRNKGNFPGRFSGRQFSNSRSEMNVSTLELGDSALYLCASSFTGTYEQYFGPGTRLTVT.

V is TRBV7-6 and J is TRBJ2-2; D is unclear. Germline-derived CDR1 and CDR2 are SGHVS and FNYEAQ. The length of the CDR3 is 12 residues. V was shortened by 5 bases and J by 3 bases, with 4 bases between the two germline ends. CDR3 nucleotide sequence: TGTGCCAGCAGCGGCCACACCGGGGAGCTGTTTTTT. The encoded protein is CASSGHTGELFF.

By proportion, this clone is large. V usage is TRBV10-3 and J usage is TRBJ2-5; weak D call: TRBD2 (6 bases). The CDR3 has 13 residues. The germline gives CDR1 ENHRY, CDR2 SYGVKD. V was trimmed by 4 bases and J by 5 bases, leaving 11 bases between them. CDR3 sequence reads: CAISGAGGETQYF. CDR3 nucleotides: TGTGCCATCAGTGGAGCTGGGGGGGAGACCCAGTACTTC.

The chain combines TRBV7-9 with TRBJ1-5, with D unclear. CDR1 and CDR2 from the germline V gene are SEHNR and FQNEAQ (reference sequence). This CDR3 has 12 residues. V was shortened by 3 bases and J by 4 bases, with 4 bases between the two germline ends. The CDR3: CASSFQNQPQHF. CDR3 in DNA: TGTGCCAGCAGCTTTCAAAATCAGCCCCAGCATTTT.

The V call is TRBV10-1, the J call TRBJ1-6, with D hard to call. The CDR3 has 15 amino acids. V lost 4 bases to trimming and J lost 8 bases, with 15 bases between them. Per germline, CDR1 WNHNN and CDR2 SYGVQD (reference sequence). DNA for the CDR3: TGCGCCAGCAGTGTGAGTCCGAGTGGGGATTCACCCCTCCACTTT. It encodes CASSVSPSGDSPLHF.

V is TRBV7-2 and J is TRBJ2-5; D may be TRBD1 or TRBD2 (5 bases each). V lost 7 bases, J lost 4 bases, and 19 bases lay in between. The CDR3 has 15 residues. Germline CDR1 is SGHTA and CDR2 is FQGNSA. In DNA form, the CDR3 reads TGTGCCAGCACCCAAAGGTCGGGGCGCCCAGAGACCCAGTACTTC. Translation gives CASTQRSGRPETQYF. Filled out from reference TRBV7-2 and TRBJ2-5, the complete variable domain reads GAGVSQSPSNKVTEKGKDVELRCDPISGHTALYWYRQSLGQGLEFLIYFQGNSAPDKSGLPSDRFSAERTGGSVSTLTIQRTQQEDSAVYLCASTQRSGRPETQYFGPGTRLLVL.